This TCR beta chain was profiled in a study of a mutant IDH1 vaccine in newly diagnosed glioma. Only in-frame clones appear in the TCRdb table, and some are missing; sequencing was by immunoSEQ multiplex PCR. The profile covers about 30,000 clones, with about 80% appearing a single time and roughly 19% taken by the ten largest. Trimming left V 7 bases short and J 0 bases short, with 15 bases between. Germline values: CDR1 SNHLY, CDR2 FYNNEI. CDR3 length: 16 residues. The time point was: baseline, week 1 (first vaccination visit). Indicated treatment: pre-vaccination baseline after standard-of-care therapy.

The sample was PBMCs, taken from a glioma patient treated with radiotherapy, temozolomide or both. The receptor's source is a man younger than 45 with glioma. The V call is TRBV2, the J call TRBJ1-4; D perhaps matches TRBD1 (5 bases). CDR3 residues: CASTPSGTPTNEKLFF. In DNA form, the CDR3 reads TGTGCCAGCACACCATCCGGGACGCCAACTAATGAAAAACTGTTTTTT.